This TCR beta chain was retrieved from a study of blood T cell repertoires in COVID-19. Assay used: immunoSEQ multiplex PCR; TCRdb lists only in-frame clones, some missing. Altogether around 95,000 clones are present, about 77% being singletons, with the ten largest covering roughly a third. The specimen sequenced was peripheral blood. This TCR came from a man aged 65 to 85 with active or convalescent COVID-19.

The DNA for the CDR3 is TGTGCCAGTAGTCGGCGTCTGGAGGAAAAACTGTTTTTT. Protein product: CASSRRLEEKLFF. This chain connects TRBV19 to TRBJ1-4; no firm D call. The CDR3 has 13 amino acids. Germline V gene data show CDR1 as LNHDA and CDR2 as SQIVND (reference sequence). Trimming removed 5 bases at V and 8 bases at J, with 12 bases between.